This TCR beta chain was captured in a study of patients and donors after allogeneic stem cell transplantation. MiXCR, run by TCRdb on the RT-PCR reads, gives a single entry per CDR3 protein. The data hold a few hundred thousand distinct CDR3 sequences, with over 30% observed a single time. Trimming at V came to 2 bases and at J to 1 base, leaving 2 bases not matched to a gene. The CDR3 extends over 15 amino acids. The germline V gene has CDR1 SEHNR and CDR2 FQNEAQ (reference sequence). V gene TRBV7-9 combines with J gene TRBJ2-3, with 8 bases fitting TRBD1. What was sequenced was blood, either unsorted or a sorted T cell fraction (not recorded which). The receptor was derived from a human donor who was either an allogeneic HSCT recipient or a stem cell or donor lymphocyte infusion donor (not recorded which). It is not recorded whose cells these are; they may come from a transplant donor. As DNA, the CDR3 is TGTGCCAGCAGCTTACCGGGACAGGGCACAGATACGCAGTATTTT. Residues: CASSLPGQGTDTQYF.